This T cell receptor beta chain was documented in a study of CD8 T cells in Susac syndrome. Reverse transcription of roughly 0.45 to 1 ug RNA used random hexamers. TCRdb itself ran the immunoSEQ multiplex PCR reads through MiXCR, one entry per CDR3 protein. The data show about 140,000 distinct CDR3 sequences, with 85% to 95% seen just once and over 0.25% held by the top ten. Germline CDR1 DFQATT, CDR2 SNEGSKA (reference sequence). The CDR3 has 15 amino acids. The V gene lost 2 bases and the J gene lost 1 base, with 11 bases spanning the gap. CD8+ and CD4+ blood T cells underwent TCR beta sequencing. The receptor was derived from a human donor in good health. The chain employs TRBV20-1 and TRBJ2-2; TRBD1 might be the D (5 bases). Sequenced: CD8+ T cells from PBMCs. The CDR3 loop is CSARSYRMNTGELFF. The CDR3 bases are TGCAGTGCTAGATCATACAGGATGAACACCGGGGAGCTGTTTTTT.